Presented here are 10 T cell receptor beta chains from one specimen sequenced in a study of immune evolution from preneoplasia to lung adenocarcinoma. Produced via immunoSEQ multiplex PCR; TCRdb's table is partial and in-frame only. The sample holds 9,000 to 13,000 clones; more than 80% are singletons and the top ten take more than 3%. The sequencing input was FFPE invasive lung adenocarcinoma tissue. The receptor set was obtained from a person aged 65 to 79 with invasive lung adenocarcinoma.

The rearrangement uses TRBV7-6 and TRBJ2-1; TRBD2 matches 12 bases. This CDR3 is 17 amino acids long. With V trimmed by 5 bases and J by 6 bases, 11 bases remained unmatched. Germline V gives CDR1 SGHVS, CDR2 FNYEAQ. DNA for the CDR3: TGTGCCAGCAGCATTTCGGGCCTAGCGGGGGGGGTCAATGAGCAGTTCTTC. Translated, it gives CASSISGLAGGVNEQFF.

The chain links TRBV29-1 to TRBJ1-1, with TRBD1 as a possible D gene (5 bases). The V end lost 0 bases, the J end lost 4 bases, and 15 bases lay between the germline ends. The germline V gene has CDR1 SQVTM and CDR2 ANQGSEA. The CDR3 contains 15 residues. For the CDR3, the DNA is TGCAGCGTTGAAGAGAGGGGCGGATCGTTCACTGAAGCTTTCTTT. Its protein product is CSVEERGGSFTEAFF.

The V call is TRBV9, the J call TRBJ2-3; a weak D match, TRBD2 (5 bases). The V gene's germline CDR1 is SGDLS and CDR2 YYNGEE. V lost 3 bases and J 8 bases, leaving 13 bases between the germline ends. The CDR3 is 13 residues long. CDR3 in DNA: TGTGCCAGCAGCGCCACCCCAGAGGGTACGCAGTATTTT. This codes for CASSATPEGTQYF.

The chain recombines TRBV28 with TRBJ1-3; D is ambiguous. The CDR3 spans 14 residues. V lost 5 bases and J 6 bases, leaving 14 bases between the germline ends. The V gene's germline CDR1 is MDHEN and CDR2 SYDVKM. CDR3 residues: CASSHPETTNTIYF. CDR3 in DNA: TGTGCCAGCAGTCACCCTGAGACAACAAACACCATATATTTT.

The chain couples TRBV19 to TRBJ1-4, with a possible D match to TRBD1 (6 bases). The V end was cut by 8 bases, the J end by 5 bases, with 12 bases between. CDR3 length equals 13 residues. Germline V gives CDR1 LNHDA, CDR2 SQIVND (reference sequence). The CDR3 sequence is CASAGARNEKLFF. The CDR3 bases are TGTGCCAGTGCAGGGGCCAGGAATGAAAAACTGTTTTTT.

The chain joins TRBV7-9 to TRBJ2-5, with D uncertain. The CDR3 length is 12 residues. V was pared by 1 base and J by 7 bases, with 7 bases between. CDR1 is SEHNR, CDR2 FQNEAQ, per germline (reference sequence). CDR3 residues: CASSLGFGTQYF. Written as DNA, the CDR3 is TGTGCCAGCAGCTTAGGGTTTGGGACCCAGTACTTC.

CDR3 in DNA: TGTGCCAGCTCACCCCCTTTTGGGGTTGGCTACACCTTC. This sequence encodes CASSPPFGVGYTF. The rearrangement joins TRBV18 to TRBJ1-2; no reliable D call. From germline, CDR1 is KGHSH and CDR2 LQKENI. V gave up 3 bases and J gave up 7 bases, with 12 bases separating them. This CDR3 region has 13 residues.

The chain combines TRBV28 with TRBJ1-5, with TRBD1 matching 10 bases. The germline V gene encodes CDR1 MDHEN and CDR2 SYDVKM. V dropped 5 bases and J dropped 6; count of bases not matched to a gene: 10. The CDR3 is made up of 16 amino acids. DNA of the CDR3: TGTGCCAGCAGTATGTCCGGGACAGGGGTTCGTCAGCCCCAGCATTTT. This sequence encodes CASSMSGTGVRQPQHF.

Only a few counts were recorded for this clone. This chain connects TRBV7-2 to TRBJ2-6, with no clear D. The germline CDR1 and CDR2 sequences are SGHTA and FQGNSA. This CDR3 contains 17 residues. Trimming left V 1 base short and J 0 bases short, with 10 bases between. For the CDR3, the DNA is TGTGCCAGCAGCTTAGTCGTAGTCCACTCTGGGGCCAACGTCCTGACTTTC. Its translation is CASSLVVVHSGANVLTF.

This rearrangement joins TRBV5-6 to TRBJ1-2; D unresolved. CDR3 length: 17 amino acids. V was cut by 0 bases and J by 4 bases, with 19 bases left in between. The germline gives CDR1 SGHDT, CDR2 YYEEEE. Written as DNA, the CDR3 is TGTGCCAGCAGCTTGGACCTCAGACGGGGAAACATCTATGGCTACACCTTC. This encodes CASSLDLRRGNIYGYTF. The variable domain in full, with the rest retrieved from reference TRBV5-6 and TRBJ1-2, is DAGVTQSPTHLIKTRGQQVTLRCSPKSGHDTVSWYQQALGQGPQFIFQYYEEEERQRGNFPDRFSGHQFPNYSSELNVNALLLGDSALYLCASSLDLRRGNIYGYTFGSGTRLTVV.